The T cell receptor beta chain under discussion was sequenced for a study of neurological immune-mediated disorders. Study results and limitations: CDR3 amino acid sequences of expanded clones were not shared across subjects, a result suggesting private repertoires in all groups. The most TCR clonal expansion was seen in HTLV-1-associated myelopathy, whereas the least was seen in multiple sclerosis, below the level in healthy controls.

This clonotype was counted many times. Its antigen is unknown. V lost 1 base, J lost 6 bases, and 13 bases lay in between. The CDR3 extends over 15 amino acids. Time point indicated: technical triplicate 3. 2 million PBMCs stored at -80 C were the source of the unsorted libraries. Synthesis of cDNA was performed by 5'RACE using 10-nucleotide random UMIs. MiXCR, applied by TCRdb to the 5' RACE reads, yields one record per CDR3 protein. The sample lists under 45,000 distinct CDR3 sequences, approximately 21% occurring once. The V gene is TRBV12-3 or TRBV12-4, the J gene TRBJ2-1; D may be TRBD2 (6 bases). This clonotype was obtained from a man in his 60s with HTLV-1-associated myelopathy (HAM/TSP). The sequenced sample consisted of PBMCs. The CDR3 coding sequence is TGTGCCAGCAGTTTAGGGCAGGGAGGTCGCAATGAGCAGTTCTTC. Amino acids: CASSLGQGGRNEQFF.